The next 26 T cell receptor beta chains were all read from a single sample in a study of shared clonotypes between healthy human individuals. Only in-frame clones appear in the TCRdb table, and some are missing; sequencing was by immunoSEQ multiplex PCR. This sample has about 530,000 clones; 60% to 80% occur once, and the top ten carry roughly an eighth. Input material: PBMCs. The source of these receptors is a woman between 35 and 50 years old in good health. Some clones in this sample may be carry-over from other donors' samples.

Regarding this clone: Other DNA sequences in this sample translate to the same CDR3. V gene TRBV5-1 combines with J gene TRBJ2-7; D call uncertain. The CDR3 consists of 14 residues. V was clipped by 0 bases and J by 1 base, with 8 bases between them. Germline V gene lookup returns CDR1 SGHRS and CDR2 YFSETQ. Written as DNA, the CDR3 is TGCGCCAGCAGCTTGGTTGGGGATTCCTACGAGCAGTACTTC. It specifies CASSLVGDSYEQYF.

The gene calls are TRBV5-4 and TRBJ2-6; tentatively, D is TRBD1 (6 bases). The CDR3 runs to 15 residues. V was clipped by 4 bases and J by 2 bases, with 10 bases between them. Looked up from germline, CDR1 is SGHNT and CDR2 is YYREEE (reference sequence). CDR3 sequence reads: CASSLQGPGANVLTF. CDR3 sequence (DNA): TGTGCCAGCAGCCTACAGGGACCTGGGGCCAACGTCCTGACTTTC.

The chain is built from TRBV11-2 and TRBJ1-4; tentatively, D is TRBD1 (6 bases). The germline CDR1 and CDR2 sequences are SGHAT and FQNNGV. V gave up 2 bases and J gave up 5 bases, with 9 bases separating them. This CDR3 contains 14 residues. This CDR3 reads CASSLRGVNEKLFF. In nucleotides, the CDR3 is TGTGCCAGCAGCTTAAGGGGGGTAAATGAAAAACTGTTTTTT.

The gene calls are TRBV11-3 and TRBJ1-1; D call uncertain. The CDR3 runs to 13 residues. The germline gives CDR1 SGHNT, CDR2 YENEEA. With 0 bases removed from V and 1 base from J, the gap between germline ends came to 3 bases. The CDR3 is CASSLERNTEAFF. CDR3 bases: TGTGCCAGCAGCTTAGAGAGGAACACTGAAGCTTTCTTT. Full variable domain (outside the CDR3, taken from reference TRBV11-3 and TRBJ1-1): EAGVVQSPRYKIIEKKQPVAFWCNPISGHNTLYWYLQNLGQGPELLIRYENEEAVDDSQLPKDRFSAERLKGVDSTLKIQPAELGDSAVYLCASSLERNTEAFFGQGTRLTVV.

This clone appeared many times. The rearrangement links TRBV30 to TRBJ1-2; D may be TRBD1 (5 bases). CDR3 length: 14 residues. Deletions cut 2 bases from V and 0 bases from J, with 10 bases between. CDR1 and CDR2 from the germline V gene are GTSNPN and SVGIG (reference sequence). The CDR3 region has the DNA TGTGCCTGGAGTCGGGACCGAGCTAACTATGGCTACACCTTC. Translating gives CAWSRDRANYGYTF.

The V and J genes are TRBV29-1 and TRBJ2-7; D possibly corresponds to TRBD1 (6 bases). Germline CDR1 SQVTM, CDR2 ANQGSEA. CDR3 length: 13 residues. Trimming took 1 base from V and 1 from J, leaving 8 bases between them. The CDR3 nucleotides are TGCAGCGTTGAAGTAACAGGGTCCTACGAGCAGTACTTC. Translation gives CSVEVTGSYEQYF.

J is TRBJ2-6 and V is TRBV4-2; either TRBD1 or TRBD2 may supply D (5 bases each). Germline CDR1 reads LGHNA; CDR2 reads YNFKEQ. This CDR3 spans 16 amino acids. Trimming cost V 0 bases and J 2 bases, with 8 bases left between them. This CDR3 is CASSQDRGAGANVLTF. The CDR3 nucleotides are TGTGCCAGCAGCCAAGACCGAGGGGCTGGGGCCAACGTCCTGACTTTC.

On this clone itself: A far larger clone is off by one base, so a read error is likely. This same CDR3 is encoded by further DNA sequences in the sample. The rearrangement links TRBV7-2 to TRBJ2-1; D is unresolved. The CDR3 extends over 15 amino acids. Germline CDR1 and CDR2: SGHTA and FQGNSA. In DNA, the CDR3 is TGTGCCAGCAGCTTAGTTCCAGAGGCCTACAACGAGCAGTTCTTC. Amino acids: CASSLVPEAYNEQFF.

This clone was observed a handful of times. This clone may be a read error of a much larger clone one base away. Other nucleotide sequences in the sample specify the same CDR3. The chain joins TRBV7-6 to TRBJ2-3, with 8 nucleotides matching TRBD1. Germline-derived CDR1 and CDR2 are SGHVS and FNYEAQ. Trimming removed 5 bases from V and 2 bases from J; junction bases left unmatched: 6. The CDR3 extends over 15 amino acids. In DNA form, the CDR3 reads TGTGCCAGCAGCCTCCACAGGGGGACCACAGATACGCAGTATTTT. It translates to CASSLHRGTTDTQYF.

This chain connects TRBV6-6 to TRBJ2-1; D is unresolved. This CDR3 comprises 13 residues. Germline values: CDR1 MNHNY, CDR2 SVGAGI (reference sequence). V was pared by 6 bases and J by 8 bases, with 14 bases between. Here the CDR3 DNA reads TGTGCCAGCAGCCCCTCCGAGTTGTATGAGCAGTTCTTC. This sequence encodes CASSPSELYEQFF.

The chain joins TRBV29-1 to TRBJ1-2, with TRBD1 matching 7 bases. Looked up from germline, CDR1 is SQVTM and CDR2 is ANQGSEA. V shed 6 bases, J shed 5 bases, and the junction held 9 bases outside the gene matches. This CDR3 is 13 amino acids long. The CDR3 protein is CSVDDRDRYGYTF. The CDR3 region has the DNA TGCAGCGTCGACGACAGGGACAGATATGGCTACACCTTC.

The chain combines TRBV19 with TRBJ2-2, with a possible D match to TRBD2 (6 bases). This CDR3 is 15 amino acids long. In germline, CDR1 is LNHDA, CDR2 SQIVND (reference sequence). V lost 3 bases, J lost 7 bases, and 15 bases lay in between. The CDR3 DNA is TGTGCCAGTAGTATGCCGGGAGTGGTCATCGGGGAGCTGTTTTTT. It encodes CASSMPGVVIGELFF.

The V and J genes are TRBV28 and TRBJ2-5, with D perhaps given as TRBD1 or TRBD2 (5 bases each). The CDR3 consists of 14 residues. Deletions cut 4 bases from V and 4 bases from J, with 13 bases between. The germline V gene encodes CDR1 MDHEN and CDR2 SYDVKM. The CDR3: CASSWWGMRETQYF. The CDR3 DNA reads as TGTGCCAGCAGTTGGTGGGGGATGCGAGAGACCCAGTACTTC.

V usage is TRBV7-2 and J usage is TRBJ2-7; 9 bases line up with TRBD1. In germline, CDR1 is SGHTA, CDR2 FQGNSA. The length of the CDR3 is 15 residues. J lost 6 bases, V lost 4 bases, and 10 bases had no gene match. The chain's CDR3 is CASSSPGTGRGEQYF. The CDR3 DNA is TGTGCCAGCAGCTCCCCCGGGACAGGGAGGGGCGAGCAGTACTTC. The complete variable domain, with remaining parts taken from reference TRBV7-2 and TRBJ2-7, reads GAGVSQSPSNKVTEKGKDVELRCDPISGHTALYWYRQSLGQGLEFLIYFQGNSAPDKSGLPSDRFSAERTGGSVSTLTIQRTQQEDSAVYLCASSSPGTGRGEQYFGPGTRLTVT.

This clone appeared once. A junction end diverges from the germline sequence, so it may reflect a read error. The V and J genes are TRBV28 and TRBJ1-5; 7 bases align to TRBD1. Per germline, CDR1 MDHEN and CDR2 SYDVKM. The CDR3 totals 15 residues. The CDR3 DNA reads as TGTGCCACCAGTACCAGGGGGTTTTACAATCAGCCCCAGCATTTT. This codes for CATSTRGFYNQPQHF.

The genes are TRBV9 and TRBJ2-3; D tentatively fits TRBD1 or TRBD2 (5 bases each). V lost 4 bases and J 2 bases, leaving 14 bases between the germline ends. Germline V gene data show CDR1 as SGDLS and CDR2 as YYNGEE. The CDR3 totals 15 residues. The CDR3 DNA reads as TGTGCCAGCAGCCAACACGGGGCCCTCACAGATACGCAGTATTTT. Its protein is CASSQHGALTDTQYF.

CDR3 in DNA: TGCGCCAGCAGCCTTTTTGGGGGACAGGGGTACAATGAGCAGTTCTTC. Translation gives CASSLFGGQGYNEQFF. The chain links TRBV4-3 to TRBJ2-1, with 10 bases fitting TRBD1. This CDR3 has 16 amino acids. In germline, CDR1 is LGHNA, CDR2 YSLEER. V dropped 4 bases and J dropped 4; count of bases not matched to a gene: 7.

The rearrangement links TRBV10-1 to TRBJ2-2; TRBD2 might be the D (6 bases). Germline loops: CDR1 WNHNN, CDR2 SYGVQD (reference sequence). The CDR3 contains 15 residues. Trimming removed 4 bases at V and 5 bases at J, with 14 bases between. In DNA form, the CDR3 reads TGCGCCAGCAGTGCTCCGGGAGTAGGAACCGGGGAGCTGTTTTTT. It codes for CASSAPGVGTGELFF.

The CDR3 DNA sequence: TGTGCCACCAGCACCGAAAATGAAAAACTGTTTTTT. This gives the protein CATSTENEKLFF. This chain uses TRBV15 with TRBJ1-4; D uncertain. CDR3 length: 12 amino acids. Per the germline V gene, CDR1 is LNHNV and CDR2 is YYDKDF (reference sequence). With 4 bases removed from V and 5 bases from J, the gap between germline ends came to 5 bases.

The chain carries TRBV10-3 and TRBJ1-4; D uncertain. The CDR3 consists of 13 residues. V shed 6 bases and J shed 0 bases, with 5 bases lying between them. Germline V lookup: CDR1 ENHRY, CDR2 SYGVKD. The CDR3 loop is CAIRSSTNEKLFF. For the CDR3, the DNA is TGTGCCATCAGGAGCTCAACTAATGAAAAACTGTTTTTT.

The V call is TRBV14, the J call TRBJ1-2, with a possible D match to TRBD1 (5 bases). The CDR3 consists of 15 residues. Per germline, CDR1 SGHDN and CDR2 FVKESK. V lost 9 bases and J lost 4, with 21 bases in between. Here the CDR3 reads CARALPGKCIYGYTF. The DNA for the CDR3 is TGTGCCAGAGCCTTACCAGGGAAATGTATCTATGGCTACACCTTC.

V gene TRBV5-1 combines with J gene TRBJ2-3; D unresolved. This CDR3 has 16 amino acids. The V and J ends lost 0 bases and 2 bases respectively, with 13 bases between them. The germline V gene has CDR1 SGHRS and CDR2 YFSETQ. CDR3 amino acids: CASSLGSSTTTDTQYF. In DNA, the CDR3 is TGCGCCAGCAGCTTGGGATCTAGTACCACCACAGATACGCAGTATTTT.

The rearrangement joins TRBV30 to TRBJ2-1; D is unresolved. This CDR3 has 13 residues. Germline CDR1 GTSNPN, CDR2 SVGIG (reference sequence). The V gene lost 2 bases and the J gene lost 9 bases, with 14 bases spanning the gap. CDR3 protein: CAWSPLKNFEQFF. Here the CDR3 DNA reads TGTGCCTGGAGTCCCTTGAAGAACTTTGAGCAGTTCTTC.

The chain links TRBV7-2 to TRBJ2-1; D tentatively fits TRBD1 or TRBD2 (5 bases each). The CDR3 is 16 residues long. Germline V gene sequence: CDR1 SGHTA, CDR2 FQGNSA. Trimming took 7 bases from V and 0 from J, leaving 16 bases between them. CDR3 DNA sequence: TGTGCCAGCACCAATGGGGCTAGCCGCTCCTACAATGAGCAGTTCTTC. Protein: CASTNGASRSYNEQFF. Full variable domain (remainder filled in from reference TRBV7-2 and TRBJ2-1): GAGVSQSPSNKVTEKGKDVELRCDPISGHTALYWYRQSLGQGLEFLIYFQGNSAPDKSGLPSDRFSAERTGGSVSTLTIQRTQQEDSAVYLCASTNGASRSYNEQFFGPGTRLTVL.

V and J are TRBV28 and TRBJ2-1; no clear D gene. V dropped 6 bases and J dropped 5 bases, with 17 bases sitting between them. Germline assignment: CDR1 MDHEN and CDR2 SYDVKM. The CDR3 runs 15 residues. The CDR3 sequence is CASSPPLLGDNEQFF. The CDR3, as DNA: TGTGCCAGCAGCCCTCCTCTACTTGGGGACAATGAGCAGTTCTTC.

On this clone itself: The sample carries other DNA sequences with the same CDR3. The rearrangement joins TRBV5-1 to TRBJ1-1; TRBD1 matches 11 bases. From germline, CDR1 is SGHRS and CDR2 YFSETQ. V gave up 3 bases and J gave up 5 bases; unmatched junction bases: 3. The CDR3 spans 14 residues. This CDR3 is CASSSGTGGTEAFF. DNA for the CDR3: TGCGCCAGCAGCTCCGGGACAGGGGGGACTGAAGCTTTCTTT.